Sample share makes the clone carrying this T cell receptor beta chain medium-sized. Its target is unknown. V lost 5 bases and J lost 3; bases outside the gene matches: 2. Germline CDR1 reads SGHVS; CDR2 reads FQNEAQ. This CDR3 spans 13 amino acids. As handled by the study authors: For papillary thyroid cancer, a distant-metastasis classifier was constructed from CDR3 differences observed across clinicopathological groups. TCRdb redid the clone calls on the PCR reads using MiXCR. The V and J calls were not made by the authors but by TCRdb's processing. Of around 14,000 clones listed, roughly a quarter are singletons. These data originate in a study of metastatic and nonmetastatic thyroid tumors. Study-wide background: Repertoire comparisons spanned blood and tumor or nodule tissue from malignant and benign thyroid patients. Study-level findings and limits: Patients with malignant thyroid tumors reportedly had significantly higher TCR beta diversity than those with benign nodules, in blood and tumor.

No treatment had been given to any patient before thyroid surgery. The rearrangement joins TRBV7-8 to TRBJ1-2, with 8 bases that match TRBD1. The receptor was isolated from a female donor with papillary thyroid cancer or a benign thyroid nodule (not recorded which). Some clones in this sample may be carry-over from other donors' samples. Sample: tumor tissue. CDR3 in DNA: TGTGCCAGCAGCACGGACAGGGACTATGGCTACACCTTC. This sequence encodes CASSTDRDYGYTF.